This paragraph reports one T cell receptor (beta chain). The time point is: peripheral blood 6 weeks after treatment start. Profiling relied on immunoSEQ multiplex PCR, and the TCRdb table lists in-frame clones only, not all of them. The data show 45,000 to 55,000 clones, about 85% seen once. The data were taken from a study of PD-L1 blockade in urothelial cancer. Overall study: Blood was tested 3 weeks (second dose) and 6 weeks into treatment.

With V trimmed by 5 bases and J by 5 bases, 6 bases remained unmatched. CDR3 length: 14 amino acids. The germline V gene has CDR1 KGHSH and CDR2 LQKENI. The specimen was PBMCs, collected around atezolizumab (anti-PD-L1) treatment. This chain joins TRBV18 and TRBJ1-1, with 9 nucleotides matching TRBD1. The TCR originated in a man over 45 with urothelial cancer. CDR3 nucleotides: TGTGCCAGCTCAGAAAACAGGGGGCAAACTGAAGCTTTCTTT. As protein: CASSENRGQTEAFF.